Listed below are T cell receptor beta chains from one sample, sequenced in a study of T cells after somatic rescue of genetic block. Only in-frame clones appear in the TCRdb table, and some are missing; sequencing was by immunoSEQ multiplex PCR. The repertoire holds 9,500 to 15,000 clones, with roughly two thirds as singletons. Sequencing was performed on peripheral blood mononuclear cells (PBMCs). The receptors were sampled from a boy under 18. Each CDR3 is given with its conserved first and last residue.

v_gene: TRBV9; j_gene: TRBJ2-7; CDR3aa: CASSVEGRDSEQYF
v_gene: TRBV11-2; j_gene: TRBJ1-2; CDR3aa: CASSLESYYGYTF
v_gene: TRBV7-9; j_gene: TRBJ2-3; CDR3aa: CASSLEGRVTDTQYF
v_gene: TRBV19; j_gene: TRBJ2-2; CDR3aa: CASKRGNTGELFF
v_gene: TRBV4-2; j_gene: TRBJ2-6; CDR3aa: CASSQEGQGATSGANVLTF
v_gene: TRBV28; j_gene: TRBJ1-2; CDR3aa: CASSLFRKAGYTF
v_gene: TRBV4-2; j_gene: TRBJ2-7; CDR3aa: CASSPLRTLNEQYF
v_gene: TRBV7-9; j_gene: TRBJ1-2; CDR3aa: CASSPGTHYGYTF
v_gene: TRBV2; j_gene: TRBJ2-7; CDR3aa: CASSGTGMNEQYF
v_gene: TRBV6-6; j_gene: TRBJ1-4; CDR3aa: CASSYSTGQHEKLFF
v_gene: TRBV6-6; j_gene: TRBJ1-1; CDR3aa: CASKRISNTEAFF
v_gene: TRBV19; j_gene: TRBJ1-5; CDR3aa: CASSINGNQPQHF
v_gene: TRBV9; j_gene: -; CDR3aa: CASSPQDRDDEQYF
v_gene: TRBV19; j_gene: TRBJ2-4; CDR3aa: CASSRDSLNIQYF
v_gene: TRBV5-1; j_gene: TRBJ2-2; CDR3aa: CASTSLSFMNTGELFF
v_gene: TRBV30; j_gene: TRBJ1-2; CDR3aa: CAWSTPPVQGAKGYTF
v_gene: TRBV7-9; j_gene: TRBJ2-3; CDR3aa: CASSLIPGTSPTDTQYF
v_gene: TRBV6-1; j_gene: TRBJ2-4; CDR3aa: CASSEWGGGSGKNIQYF
v_gene: TRBV29-1; j_gene: TRBJ1-2; CDR3aa: CSVMPNNIYGYTF
v_gene: TRBV5-1; j_gene: TRBJ1-4; CDR3aa: CASSRGHRDNEKLFF
v_gene: TRBV6-5; j_gene: TRBJ2-3; CDR3aa: CASRSRLADTQYF
v_gene: TRBV9; j_gene: TRBJ1-1; CDR3aa: CASSDWDRGGTEAFF
v_gene: TRBV9; j_gene: TRBJ2-3; CDR3aa: CASSPPGLAGRTDTQYF
v_gene: TRBV28; j_gene: TRBJ2-5; CDR3aa: CASTYGPLQETQYF
v_gene: TRBV5-3; j_gene: TRBJ1-2; CDR3aa: CARSTGHRSYGYTF
v_gene: TRBV5-1; j_gene: TRBJ2-3; CDR3aa: CASSFGGTDTQYF
v_gene: TRBV27; j_gene: TRBJ2-7; CDR3aa: CASSRSGTLGEQYF
v_gene: TRBV4-1; j_gene: TRBJ1-5; CDR3aa: CASSQQELGGNQPQHF
v_gene: TRBV7-9; j_gene: TRBJ2-3; CDR3aa: CASSLVSSTDTQYF
v_gene: TRBV30; j_gene: TRBJ2-1; CDR3aa: CAWSPYNEQFF
v_gene: TRBV2; j_gene: TRBJ2-7; CDR3aa: CASSARQISYEQYF
v_gene: TRBV25-1; j_gene: TRBJ2-3; CDR3aa: CASSEYFGGLDTQYF
v_gene: TRBV10-3; j_gene: TRBJ2-1; CDR3aa: CATAGGSGPQLLGQFF
v_gene: TRBV19; j_gene: TRBJ2-1; CDR3aa: CASSLSGAINEQFF
v_gene: TRBV10-3; j_gene: TRBJ2-4; CDR3aa: CAISESVGAKNIQYF
v_gene: TRBV4-2; j_gene: TRBJ2-5; CDR3aa: CASSQAGSQETQYF
v_gene: TRBV18; j_gene: TRBJ1-2; CDR3aa: CASSLGTGAVYGYTF
v_gene: TRBV28; j_gene: TRBJ2-1; CDR3aa: CASSWSGGSYNEQFF
v_gene: TRBV7-3; j_gene: TRBJ2-6; CDR3aa: CASSSQAVPGANVLTF
v_gene: TRBV28; j_gene: TRBJ2-2; CDR3aa: CASSPPEWEWTPNTGELFF
v_gene: TRBV5-6; j_gene: TRBJ2-1; CDR3aa: CASSRLGQGYNEQFF
v_gene: TRBV14; j_gene: TRBJ2-1; CDR3aa: CASSPTDRAPYNEQFF
v_gene: TRBV27; j_gene: TRBJ1-6; CDR3aa: CASSRQESSYNSPLHF
v_gene: TRBV10-3; j_gene: TRBJ1-5; CDR3aa: CAISETQKGNQPQHF
v_gene: TRBV5-1; j_gene: TRBJ1-2; CDR3aa: CASSPYTAYGYTF
v_gene: TRBV5-1; j_gene: TRBJ1-4; CDR3aa: CASSGTGYNEKLFF
v_gene: TRBV18; j_gene: TRBJ1-1; CDR3aa: CASSPVQLPSTEAFF
v_gene: TRBV7-9; j_gene: TRBJ2-1; CDR3aa: CASSLGGQGVANEQFF
v_gene: TRBV28; j_gene: TRBJ1-4; CDR3aa: CASSLAGGNEKLFF
v_gene: TRBV11-2; j_gene: TRBJ1-4; CDR3aa: CASSFLATNEKLFF
v_gene: TRBV5-1; j_gene: TRBJ2-7; CDR3aa: CASSLQAGGNEQYF
v_gene: TRBV7-3; j_gene: TRBJ2-3; CDR3aa: CASSLRASDTQYF
v_gene: TRBV28; j_gene: TRBJ2-7; CDR3aa: CASSSPYGGRAYEQYF
v_gene: TRBV4-1; j_gene: TRBJ1-3; CDR3aa: CASSQGTDLSGNTIYF
v_gene: TRBV6-5; j_gene: TRBJ1-4; CDR3aa: CASSYEGTNEKLFF
v_gene: TRBV5-1; j_gene: TRBJ2-7; CDR3aa: CASSINIGQQYF
v_gene: TRBV18; j_gene: TRBJ1-2; CDR3aa: CASSPQGLIDNYGYTF
v_gene: TRBV28; j_gene: TRBJ1-5; CDR3aa: CASSFSQPQHF